A selection of T cell receptor beta chains follows, all from one sample in a study of blood T cell repertoires in COVID-19. Sequencing used immunoSEQ multiplex PCR; TCRdb keeps in-frame clones, though not all of them. This table holds about 140,000 clones, 85% to 90% found once. The sequencing sample was made of peripheral blood. The source is an elderly woman with acute or convalescent COVID-19. The CDR3 runs from the conserved cysteine through the conserved F or W. D genes are given only for firm matches. Where a row states a size, it is once, few, many or the class of an expanded clone; other rows omit it.

cdr3_nt cdr3_aa d_call clone_size j_call v_call
TGCAGCGTGCGTAGCGGGGGCACAGATACGCAGTATTTT CSVRSGGTDTQYF TRBD2 - TRBJ2-3 TRBV29-1
TGCGCCAGCAGCTTTGGGCAGGGAGGAAACTCTGGAAACACCATATATTTT CASSFGQGGNSGNTIYF - - TRBJ1-3 TRBV5-1
TGTGCCAGTAGGAGGCTAGCGGGGGCCCACAATGAGCAGTTCTTC CASRRLAGAHNEQFF TRBD2 - TRBJ2-1 TRBV19
TGTGCCAGCTCTACCGGGACACAAAACTATGGCTACACCTTC CASSTGTQNYGYTF - once TRBJ1-2 TRBV18
TGCGCCAGCGGACAGATTAACTATGGCTACACCTTC CASGQINYGYTF - - TRBJ1-2 TRBV5-1
TGTGCCAGCAGTTTGGGGTTTTCGCTAGGGGCGGGAGGTGGCTACACCTTC CASSLGFSLGAGGGYTF - - TRBJ1-2 TRBV28
TGTGCCAGCAGGTCTCAGGGGGCGGCGAACACCGGGGAGCTGTTTTTT CASRSQGAANTGELFF TRBD1 - TRBJ2-2 TRBV7-6
TGTGCCTGGAGTGTACGGGACAGGGGGCCCGAAGAGACCCAGTACTTC CAWSVRDRGPEETQYF TRBD1 - TRBJ2-5 TRBV30
TGTGCCACCAGCAGAGCGCGGGGGTCGGATGAAAAACTGTTTTTT CATSRARGSDEKLFF - once TRBJ1-4 TRBV15
TGTGCCAGCATCTGGACAGGGGCGGACTACGACGAGCAGTACTTC CASIWTGADYDEQYF TRBD1 - TRBJ2-7 TRBV9
TGTGCCAGCAGTTTCGACAGGAACTATGGCTACACCTTC CASSFDRNYGYTF - - TRBJ1-2 TRBV12-3/TRBV12-4
TGTGCCAGCAGGGCTTACCAGGTCCCCGGCTCTGGGGCCAACGTCCTGACTTTC CASRAYQVPGSGANVLTF - once TRBJ2-6 TRBV2
TGTGCCAGTAGTACTAGGACAGGGAATGAAAAACTGTTTTTT CASSTRTGNEKLFF TRBD1 - TRBJ1-4 TRBV19
TGTGCTAGTGGTTTGACGGACAGGGAAAATGAAAAACTGTTTTTT CASGLTDRENEKLFF TRBD1 - TRBJ1-4 TRBV12-5
TGTGCCAGCAGCCTTTCACAGAACACTGAAGCTTTCTTT CASSLSQNTEAFF - - TRBJ1-1 TRBV7-3
TGTGCCATCAGTGAGTCTGGACAGTCGTCCTATGGCTACACCTTC CAISESGQSSYGYTF - - TRBJ1-2 TRBV10-3
TGTGCCAGCAGTGAAACGTGGGGAGGGGGGGGAAACACCATATATTTT CASSETWGGGGNTIYF - - TRBJ1-3 TRBV6-1